This passage covers 4 T cell receptor beta chains from one sample sequenced in a study of cytomegalovirus exposure and HLA in healthy donors. The PCR had 60 Vbeta and 13 Jbeta primers. The repertoire was sequenced with immunoSEQ multiplex PCR; TCRdb's copy has only in-frame clones and lacks some. The data hold some 210,000 clones, with approximately 80% observed a single time. Sample: PBMCs. These receptors came from a woman aged 45-65 years in good health and CMV-seropositive.

The V and J genes are TRBV7-6 and TRBJ1-2; 9 bases fit TRBD1. The J segment lost 2 bases and the V segment lost 2 bases, leaving 6 bases of the junction unmatched. There are 16 residues in the CDR3. Germline values: CDR1 SGHVS, CDR2 FNYEAQ. CDR3 amino acids: CASSLRTGAFNYGYTF. CDR3 DNA: TGTGCCAGCAGCTTAAGGACAGGGGCCTTCAACTATGGCTACACCTTC.

The genes are TRBV2 and TRBJ2-3; D ambiguous. Germline CDR1 and CDR2: SNHLY and FYNNEI. V was pared by 2 bases and J by 0 bases, with 9 bases between. The CDR3 is 15 residues long. As DNA, the CDR3 is TGTGCCAGCAGTGAACTAAGCGAAAGCACAGATACGCAGTATTTT. Protein product: CASSELSESTDTQYF.

The chain couples TRBV7-6 to TRBJ1-1; D is ambiguous. This CDR3 is 15 amino acids long. CDR1 and CDR2 (germline): SGHVS, FNYEAQ. Trimming took off 5 bases at V and 4 bases at J, with 17 bases between the two ends. CDR3 DNA sequence: TGTGCCAGCAGCGCAGTCCAGTTAGGAGTCACTGAAGCTTTCTTT. Protein: CASSAVQLGVTEAFF.

The DNA for the CDR3 is TGTGCCAGCAGTTTAGACGGCGGCTACGAGCAGTACTTC. It is translated as CASSLDGGYEQYF. V and J are TRBV27 and TRBJ2-7; D is ambiguous. Germline CDR1 and CDR2: MNHEY and SMNVEV (reference sequence). With 2 bases removed from V and 3 bases from J, the gap between germline ends came to 8 bases. This CDR3 region has 13 residues.